This paragraph covers one TCR beta chain sequence. Its antigen is as yet unknown. Rectal tissue came from one to two pinch biopsies taken at colonoscopy. The sample is drawn from a study of pediatric ulcerative colitis. Regarding the study as a whole: Blood-rectal clonal overlap within each person was significantly higher in ulcerative colitis patients than controls. In rectum, acute severe colitis had expanded clones and less diversity.

Here immunoSEQ multiplex PCR was the method, and the copy in TCRdb shows in-frame clones only, minus some. Of 16,000 or so clones in the sample, around 74% were seen once. This CDR3 spans 16 amino acids. Trimming at V came to 5 bases and at J to 1 base, leaving 7 bases not matched to a gene. Germline assignment: CDR1 MNHEY and CDR2 SMNVEV (reference sequence). This sequence was found in a boy aged 5-17 years with moderate ulcerative colitis. The specimen sequenced was gut tissue. The chain uses TRBV27 and TRBJ2-1, with 8 bases lining up with TRBD2. The CDR3 sequence is CASSPSGGASYNEQFF. The CDR3 bases are TGTGCCAGCAGTCCCTCGGGGGGGGCGTCCTACAATGAGCAGTTCTTC.